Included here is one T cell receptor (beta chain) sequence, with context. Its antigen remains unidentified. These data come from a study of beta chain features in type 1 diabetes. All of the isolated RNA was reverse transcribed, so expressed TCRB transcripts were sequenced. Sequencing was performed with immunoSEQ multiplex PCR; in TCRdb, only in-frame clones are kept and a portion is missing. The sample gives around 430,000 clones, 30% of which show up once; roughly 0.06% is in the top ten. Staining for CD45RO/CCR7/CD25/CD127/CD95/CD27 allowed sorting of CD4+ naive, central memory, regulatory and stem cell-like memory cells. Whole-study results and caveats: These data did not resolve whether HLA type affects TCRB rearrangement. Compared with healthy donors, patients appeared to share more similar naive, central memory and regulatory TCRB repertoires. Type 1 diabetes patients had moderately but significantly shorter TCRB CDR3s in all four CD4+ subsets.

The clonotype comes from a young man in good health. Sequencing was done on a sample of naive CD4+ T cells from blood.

The CDR3 protein is CASSFEDNSYEQYF. For the CDR3, the DNA is TGTGCCAGCAGCTTTGAGGACAACTCCTACGAGCAGTACTTC. V usage is TRBV7-9 and J usage is TRBJ2-7, with D tentatively TRBD1 (5 bases). Trimming removed 3 bases at V and 0 bases at J, with 9 bases between. The CDR3 is made up of 14 amino acids. Germline V CDR1 and CDR2: SEHNR, FQNEAQ (reference sequence).